The 27 T cell receptor beta chains presented below share a single source sample, sequenced in a study of cytomegalovirus exposure and HLA in healthy donors. Use of 60 Vbeta and 13 Jbeta primers characterized the PCR. Only in-frame clones appear in the TCRdb table, and some are missing; sequencing was by immunoSEQ multiplex PCR. The sample has 160,000 or so clones, 65% to 90% seen once; the top ten hold around 11%. Sequenced sample: PBMCs. The receptors were gathered from a man between 45 and 60 years old in good health and CMV-seropositive.

The chain couples TRBV29-1 to TRBJ2-5, with TRBD1 matching over 8 bases. V lost 8 bases, J lost 2 bases, and 7 bases stayed unmatched. This CDR3 has 13 amino acids. Germline V gene sequence: CDR1 SQVTM, CDR2 ANQGSEA. This CDR3 reads CSFGQGGQETQYF. The CDR3 DNA reads TGCAGCTTTGGACAGGGTGGTCAAGAGACCCAGTACTTC.

With regard to this clone: Its ends do not fully match the called genes, so a read error is possible. Other DNA variants within this sample encode the same CDR3. This chain uses TRBV7-6 with TRBJ2-5; tentative D call: TRBD1 (7 bases). In germline, CDR1 is SGHVS, CDR2 FNYEAQ. There are 14 residues in the CDR3. The CDR3 nucleotides read TGTGCCAGCAGCTTAGACAGGGGAGGCGAGACTCAGTACTTC. Amino acid sequence: CASSLDRGGETQYF.

The genes are TRBV7-9 and TRBJ2-7; weak D call: TRBD2 (6 bases). Trimming removed 1 base at V and 0 bases at J, with 10 bases between. CDR1 is SEHNR and CDR2 is FQNEAQ in the germline V gene (reference sequence). The CDR3 spans 15 residues. CDR3 protein: CASSLDFSGSYEQYF. CDR3 coding DNA: TGTGCCAGCAGCTTAGATTTTAGCGGCTCCTACGAGCAGTACTTC.

This chain connects TRBV7-3 to TRBJ1-1, with no clear D. The CDR3 length is 13 residues. V was pared by 0 bases and J by 5 bases, with 7 bases between. Germline assignment: CDR1 SGHTA and CDR2 FQGTGA. The CDR3 DNA reads TGTGCCAGCAGCTTAACTCCTCGGACTGAAGCTTTCTTT. Translation: CASSLTPRTEAFF.

The chain uses TRBV7-2 and TRBJ2-5; a weak D match, TRBD2 (7 bases). CDR1 is SGHTA, CDR2 FQGNSA, per germline. The CDR3 has 14 amino acids. V gave up 3 bases and J gave up 5 bases, with 13 bases separating them. Here the CDR3 DNA reads TGTGCCAGCAGCTTCGCCAGGGGAGGGGAGACCCAGTACTTC. Amino acids: CASSFARGGETQYF. The full variable domain, rest sourced from reference TRBV7-2 and TRBJ2-5, is GAGVSQSPSNKVTEKGKDVELRCDPISGHTALYWYRQSLGQGLEFLIYFQGNSAPDKSGLPSDRFSAERTGGSVSTLTIQRTQQEDSAVYLCASSFARGGETQYFGPGTRLLVL.

The rearrangement links TRBV7-9 to TRBJ1-2; no firm D call. V was shortened by 3 bases and J by 0 bases, with 5 bases between the two germline ends. The germline V gene encodes CDR1 SEHNR and CDR2 FQNEAQ (reference sequence). The CDR3 loop spans 13 amino acids. CDR3 bases: TGTGCCAGCAGCTTTGGCCCTAACTATGGCTACACCTTC. Its protein is CASSFGPNYGYTF.

J is TRBJ1-1 and V is TRBV10-3; D not resolved. Trimming cost V 6 bases and J 0 bases, with 17 bases left between them. CDR1 and CDR2 from the germline V gene are ENHRY and SYGVKD. The CDR3 is 16 residues long. For the CDR3, the DNA is TGTGCCATCAGCCCCGGGGAGGGATTAATGAACACTGAAGCTTTCTTT. It specifies CAISPGEGLMNTEAFF.

About this clone itself: This CDR3 is also generated by other DNA sequences in the sample. V is TRBV30 and J is TRBJ2-3, with TRBD2 identical over 9 bases. CDR1 GTSNPN and CDR2 SVGIG come from the germline V gene (reference sequence). V lost 2 bases, J lost 4 bases, and 4 bases stayed unmatched. There are 14 residues in the CDR3. The DNA for the CDR3 is TGTGCCTGGAGTCGGGTAGCGGGAGCAGATACGCAGTATTTT. It encodes CAWSRVAGADTQYF. The full variable domain, in which reference TRBV30 and TRBJ2-3 provide the parts outside the CDR3, is SQTIHQWPATLVQPVGSPLSLECTVEGTSNPNLYWYRQAAGRGLQLLFYSVGIGQISSEVPQNLSASRPQDRQFILSSKKLLLSDSGFYLCAWSRVAGADTQYFGPGTRLTVL.

The chain links TRBV27 to TRBJ1-5, with a possible D match to TRBD1 (5 bases). CDR3 length: 14 amino acids. The V end was cut by 5 bases, the J end by 6 bases, with 14 bases between. CDR1 is MNHEY, CDR2 SMNVEV, per germline (reference sequence). CDR3 in DNA: TGTGCCAGCAGTCCGAGACAGACGGTTCAGCCCCAGCATTTT. Protein sequence: CASSPRQTVQPQHF.

The count of this clone is one. V gene TRBV7-3 combines with J gene TRBJ2-7; TRBD2 matches at 8 bases. The germline V gene encodes CDR1 SGHTA and CDR2 FQGTGA. The CDR3 totals 16 residues. The trim removed 0 bases at V and 0 bases at J, leaving 4 bases unmatched. CDR3 sequence reads: CASSLTAGGDSYEQYF. In DNA, the CDR3 is TGTGCCAGCAGCTTAACGGCCGGGGGGGACTCCTACGAGCAGTACTTC.

V and J are TRBV5-1 and TRBJ2-2; 14 bases match TRBD2. The CDR3 covers 17 residues. V lost 4 bases and J lost 2; bases outside the gene matches: 4. Germline V gene sequence: CDR1 SGHRS, CDR2 YFSETQ. CDR3 residues: CASSEGLAGVNTGELFF. The CDR3 bases are TGCGCCAGCAGCGAGGGACTAGCGGGAGTAAACACCGGGGAGCTGTTTTTT.

This clone was recorded once. V usage is TRBV5-1 and J usage is TRBJ2-1; perhaps TRBD1 as D (5 bases). The V end lost 1 base, the J end lost 5 bases, and 7 bases lay between the germline ends. The CDR3 is made up of 13 amino acids. Germline loops: CDR1 SGHRS, CDR2 YFSETQ. CDR3 in DNA: TGCGCCAGCAGCTTGCGGACAAACAATGAGCAGTTCTTC. Its translation is CASSLRTNNEQFF.

This clone came up a few times. The chain employs TRBV4-1 and TRBJ2-3; D is possibly TRBD2 (6 bases). Germline-derived CDR1 and CDR2 are MGHRA and YSYEKL. V was cut by 1 base and J by 3 bases, with 8 bases left in between. This CDR3 comprises 14 residues. In nucleotides, the CDR3 is TGCGCCAGCAGCCAAGCGAGCGGGACAGATACGCAGTATTTT. The encoded protein is CASSQASGTDTQYF.

This sequence joins TRBV4-1 and TRBJ1-4; the match to TRBD1 covers 8 bases. This CDR3 has 15 residues. V was pared by 3 bases and J by 5 bases, with 5 bases of the junction left unmatched. The germline gives CDR1 MGHRA, CDR2 YSYEKL. CDR3 residues: CASSQLRGPNEKLFF. CDR3 coding DNA: TGCGCCAGCAGCCAGCTCAGGGGGCCAAATGAAAAACTGTTTTTT.

The chain links TRBV6-1 to TRBJ1-1; D might be TRBD1 (5 bases). Germline V gene lookup returns CDR1 MNHNS and CDR2 SASEGT. This CDR3 has 14 residues. V was trimmed by 0 bases and J by 5 bases, leaving 10 bases between them. CDR3 region: CASSEAGGETEAFF. The DNA of the CDR3 is TGTGCCAGCAGTGAAGCCGGGGGTGAGACTGAAGCTTTCTTT.

The gene calls are TRBV7-9 and TRBJ1-2; D is possibly TRBD1 (6 bases). Germline CDR1 is SEHNR and CDR2 is FQNEAQ (reference sequence). V was cut by 4 bases and J by 3 bases, with 12 bases left in between. The length of the CDR3 is 14 residues. The chain's CDR3 is CASSSTGPYYGYTF. The DNA of the CDR3 is TGTGCCAGCAGCTCTACAGGGCCGTACTATGGCTACACCTTC. The entire variable domain, with the rest obtained from reference TRBV7-9 and TRBJ1-2, is as follows: DTGVSQNPRHKITKRGQNVTFRCDPISEHNRLYWYRQTLGQGPEFLTYFQNEAQLEKSRLLSDRFSAERPKGSFSTLEIQRTEQGDSAMYLCASSSTGPYYGYTFGSGTRLTVV.

V is TRBV30 and J is TRBJ1-5, with 8 bases fitting TRBD1. Per the germline V gene, CDR1 is GTSNPN and CDR2 is SVGIG (reference sequence). The length of the CDR3 is 13 residues. The ends lost 2 bases at V and 9 bases at J; junction bases unmatched: 6. CDR3 sequence: CAWSLDRERPQHF. CDR3 bases: TGTGCCTGGAGTCTGGACAGGGAACGGCCCCAGCATTTT.

The chain has TRBV29-1 and TRBJ1-1; 10 bases fit TRBD1. The CDR3 loop spans 12 amino acids. Germline V CDR1 and CDR2: SQVTM, ANQGSEA. After removal of 6 bases from V and 6 bases from J, the junction contained 4 bases not matched to a gene. The CDR3 reads CSVQTGGAEAFF. The CDR3 DNA sequence: TGCAGCGTGCAGACAGGGGGCGCTGAAGCTTTCTTT.

The CDR3 reads CASSHPGREADNEQFF. The CDR3 nucleotides read TGTGCCAGCAGCCACCCTGGGCGGGAGGCGGACAATGAGCAGTTCTTC. The chain links TRBV4-2 to TRBJ2-1, with TRBD2 matching 8 bases. The CDR3 length is 16 residues. CDR1 and CDR2 (germline): LGHNA, YNFKEQ. V lost 3 bases to trimming and J lost 5 bases; unmatched junction nucleotides: 9.

With respect to this clone: Other nucleotide sequences in the sample specify the same CDR3. The chain has TRBV4-2 and TRBJ2-2; D not resolved. In germline, CDR1 is LGHNA, CDR2 YNFKEQ. The V end was cut by 1 base, the J end by 0 bases, with 3 bases between. This CDR3 is 14 amino acids long. The DNA for the CDR3 is TGTGCCAGCAGCCAAGTAACGAACACCGGGGAGCTGTTTTTT. It encodes CASSQVTNTGELFF.

The gene calls are TRBV9 and TRBJ2-5; 9 positions agree with TRBD1. V dropped 0 bases and J dropped 5; count of bases not matched to a gene: 5. The CDR3 has 15 amino acids. Germline V gives CDR1 SGDLS, CDR2 YYNGEE. CDR3 nucleotide sequence: TGTGCCAGCAGCGTAGAACAGGGGGCACTGGAGACCCAGTACTTC. The encoded protein is CASSVEQGALETQYF.

The sample holds a few counts of this clone. V is TRBV7-2 and J is TRBJ1-3, with 10 positions matching TRBD1. The CDR3 consists of 16 residues. The junction had 4 bases not matched to a gene; V was cut back by 5 bases and J by 0 bases. From germline, CDR1 is SGHTA and CDR2 FQGNSA. Written as DNA, the CDR3 is TGTGCCAGCAGCGTCCGGGACAGGGGCTCTGGAAACACCATATATTTT. Translating it yields CASSVRDRGSGNTIYF.

V is TRBV28 and J is TRBJ2-5; 9 bases match TRBD1. J gave up 4 bases and V 1 base, and 7 bases lay outside the gene matches. Per germline, CDR1 MDHEN and CDR2 SYDVKM. The CDR3 consists of 16 residues. The CDR3 sequence: CASSLSGQGTRETQYF. The CDR3 DNA sequence: TGTGCCAGCAGTTTATCCGGACAGGGGACGCGAGAGACCCAGTACTTC.

The rearrangement links TRBV2 to TRBJ2-1; TRBD1 is a possible D gene (5 bases). This CDR3 comprises 13 residues. The V end was cut by 1 base, the J end by 6 bases, with 7 bases between. The germline V gene has CDR1 SNHLY and CDR2 FYNNEI. The CDR3: CASSEEQGNEQFF. The CDR3 DNA reads as TGTGCCAGCAGTGAAGAGCAGGGCAATGAGCAGTTCTTC.

The V and J genes are TRBV7-9 and TRBJ1-5, with D hard to call. V was clipped by 10 bases and J by 3 bases, with 16 bases between them. This CDR3 comprises 14 residues. CDR1 and CDR2 (germline): SEHNR, FQNEAQ (reference sequence). The CDR3 loop is CATTGEGDNQPQHF. CDR3 nucleotides: TGTGCCACCACCGGGGAAGGAGACAATCAGCCCCAGCATTTT.

The chain joins TRBV4-2 to TRBJ1-2; 9 bases agree with TRBD1. Trimming took 0 bases from V and 4 from J; bases not matched to a gene: 12. The germline CDR1 and CDR2 sequences are LGHNA and YNFKEQ. This CDR3 region has 18 residues. CDR3 amino acids: CASSQDWDREGSGYGYTF. CDR3 DNA sequence: TGTGCCAGCAGCCAAGACTGGGACAGGGAGGGGTCCGGCTATGGCTACACCTTC.

This clone occurred a few times. The J gene is TRBJ1-2, the V gene TRBV7-3; D unclear. V lost 5 bases to trimming and J lost 6 bases, with 19 bases between them. CDR3 length: 15 amino acids. Per the germline V gene, CDR1 is SGHTA and CDR2 is FQGTGA. The chain's CDR3 is CASSPALEGRNGYTF. CDR3 DNA sequence: TGTGCCAGCAGCCCGGCCCTGGAGGGTCGGAATGGCTACACCTTC.